Below are 15 T cell receptor beta chains sequenced from a single sample in a study of T cell changes during pregnancy in multiple sclerosis. Profiling relied on immunoSEQ multiplex PCR, and the TCRdb table lists in-frame clones only, not all of them. This sample yields approximately 130,000 clones, of which roughly 96% are seen a single time; roughly 0.45% belongs to the top ten. The sequenced sample was peripheral blood, obtained after pregnancy. The receptors derive from a female donor with multiple sclerosis, enrolled in a pregnancy study.

The chain is built from TRBV19 and TRBJ1-3; D remains unclear. CDR1 and CDR2 from the germline V gene are LNHDA and SQIVND (reference sequence). There are 13 residues in the CDR3. The V and J ends lost 5 bases and 0 bases respectively, with 5 bases between them. CDR3 in amino acids: CASSLSSGNTIYF. The DNA for the CDR3 is TGTGCCAGTAGTCTTAGCTCTGGAAACACCATATATTTT. Supplemented by reference TRBV19 and TRBJ1-3, the full variable domain reads DGGITQSPKYLFRKEGQNVTLSCEQNLNHDAMYWYRQDPGQGLRLIYYSQIVNDFQKGDIAEGYSVSREKKESFPLTVTSAQKNPTAFYLCASSLSSGNTIYFGEGSWLTVV.

The chain couples TRBV19 to TRBJ2-7; D perhaps matches TRBD1 (6 bases). This CDR3 comprises 14 residues. Germline V CDR1 and CDR2: LNHDA, SQIVND (reference sequence). V was shortened by 4 bases and J by 7 bases, with 17 bases between the two germline ends. DNA for the CDR3: TGTGCCAGTAGTAGACAGGTCTCGACACAAGAGCAGTACTTC. It is translated as CASSRQVSTQEQYF. The whole variable domain, filled in from reference TRBV19 and TRBJ2-7, reads DGGITQSPKYLFRKEGQNVTLSCEQNLNHDAMYWYRQDPGQGLRLIYYSQIVNDFQKGDIAEGYSVSREKKESFPLTVTSAQKNPTAFYLCASSRQVSTQEQYFGPGTRLTVT.

The gene calls are TRBV27 and TRBJ1-1, with 8 bases fitting TRBD1. V was clipped by 6 bases and J by 7 bases; unmatched bases: 10. Looked up from germline, CDR1 is MNHEY and CDR2 is SMNVEV (reference sequence). This CDR3 has 14 amino acids. CDR3 in amino acids: CASSSGGGVGEAFF. The CDR3, as DNA: TGTGCCAGCAGCTCAGGGGGCGGCGTGGGTGAAGCTTTCTTT.

The chain combines TRBV7-8 with TRBJ1-2; tentative D call: TRBD1 (6 bases). The CDR3 has 14 amino acids. V gave up 4 bases and J gave up 2 bases, with 11 bases separating them. The germline V gene encodes CDR1 SGHVS and CDR2 FQNEAQ. DNA for the CDR3: TGTGCCAGCAGCTCCGGGGACAAAAACTATGGCTACACCTTC. Encoded protein: CASSSGDKNYGYTF.

The chain carries TRBV5-1 and TRBJ2-3; D not certain. The CDR3 sequence is 15 residues long. The germline V gene has CDR1 SGHRS and CDR2 YFSETQ. V lost 0 bases and J lost 8, with 16 bases in between. In DNA, the CDR3 is TGCGCCAGCAGCTTGGCCGTCACGTCGCCCGGTACGCAGTATTTT. This encodes CASSLAVTSPGTQYF.

This CDR3 reads CASSSLGQPQHF. DNA for the CDR3: TGTGCCAGCAGTTCTCTCGGTCAGCCCCAGCATTTT. The chain has TRBV28 and TRBJ1-5; D not certain. Germline V gene lookup returns CDR1 MDHEN and CDR2 SYDVKM. V lost 4 bases and J 6 bases, leaving 7 bases between the germline ends. The CDR3 extends over 12 amino acids.

The V and J genes are TRBV27 and TRBJ1-2; the D gene is possibly TRBD1 (6 bases). CDR1 MNHEY and CDR2 SMNVEV come from the germline V gene (reference sequence). The CDR3 extends over 13 amino acids. The germline V and J ends were trimmed by 8 bases and 7 bases, with 17 bases remaining between them. The CDR3 nucleotides read TGTGCCAGCGGGGGCGCCCTTGGAGGTGGCTACACCTTC. It encodes CASGGALGGGYTF.

This sequence joins TRBV2 and TRBJ2-5; 7 bases are a match to TRBD1. The ends lost 6 bases at V and 0 bases at J; junction bases unmatched: 10. Germline-derived CDR1 and CDR2 are SNHLY and FYNNEI. This CDR3 spans 16 amino acids. The CDR3 here is CASSSQRGQNQETQYF. The CDR3 DNA sequence: TGTGCCAGCAGCTCCCAAAGGGGACAGAACCAAGAGACCCAGTACTTC.

The chain joins TRBV27 to TRBJ1-1, with D tentatively TRBD1 (6 bases). Trimming shortened V by 6 bases and J by 1 base, and 18 bases separated the two germline ends. CDR3 length: 16 residues. Germline-derived CDR1 and CDR2 are MNHEY and SMNVEV (reference sequence). The CDR3 nucleotides are TGTGCCAGCAGGCAGGGTATTGGGACACCGAACACTGAAGCTTTCTTT. Encoded protein: CASRQGIGTPNTEAFF.

This clone was found once. The chain combines TRBV5-4 with TRBJ1-2; a possible D gene is TRBD1 (5 bases). This CDR3 has 14 residues. Germline V gives CDR1 SGHNT, CDR2 YYREEE (reference sequence). Trimming pared 1 base from V and 4 bases from J, leaving 11 bases between. CDR3 protein: CASSLNRMGYGYTF. In DNA, the CDR3 is TGTGCCAGCAGCTTGAACAGGATGGGCTATGGCTACACCTTC.

This chain joins TRBV28 and TRBJ1-2; the D is unclear. This CDR3 contains 13 residues. CDR1 MDHEN and CDR2 SYDVKM come from the germline V gene. Trimming removed 5 bases at V and 7 bases at J, with 14 bases between. The CDR3 bases are TGTGCCAGCAGTCTGCTGGAGTATGGTGGCTACACCTTC. Translating gives CASSLLEYGGYTF.

The genes are TRBV5-1 and TRBJ2-1; 7 bases are shared with TRBD1. Germline values: CDR1 SGHRS, CDR2 YFSETQ. The J segment lost 3 bases and the V segment lost 4 bases, leaving 7 bases of the junction unmatched. The CDR3 extends over 15 amino acids. CDR3 nucleotide sequence: TGCGCCAGCAGCCTATACGACAGGGACTACAATGAGCAGTTCTTC. Amino acid sequence: CASSLYDRDYNEQFF.

V gene TRBV6-6 combines with J gene TRBJ1-1, with 9 bases identical to TRBD1. Germline assignment: CDR1 MNHNY and CDR2 SVGAGI (reference sequence). This CDR3 region has 16 residues. Trimming removed 1 base from V and 4 bases from J; junction bases left unmatched: 7. CDR3 nucleotides: TGTGCCAGCAGTTACTGGGGACAGGGTTTTAGCACTGAAGCTTTCTTT. Translation: CASSYWGQGFSTEAFF.

The chain carries TRBV9 and TRBJ1-3; D gene unclear. The germline gives CDR1 SGDLS, CDR2 YYNGEE. The CDR3 runs to 16 residues. V lost 2 bases and J lost 0, with 12 bases in between. The CDR3 DNA reads TGTGCCAGCAGCGTCGGGGTGGCCCTCTCTGGAAACACCATATATTTT. Translating gives CASSVGVALSGNTIYF. Supplemented by reference TRBV9 and TRBJ1-3, the full variable domain reads DSGVTQTPKHLITATGQRVTLRCSPRSGDLSVYWYQQSLDQGLQFLIQYYNGEERAKGNILERFSAQQFPDLHSELNLSSLELGDSALYFCASSVGVALSGNTIYFGEGSWLTVV.

CDR3 in amino acids: CSVESRDRTYEQYF. CDR3 nucleotide sequence: TGCAGCGTTGAGTCGCGGGACCGAACCTACGAGCAGTACTTC. The J gene is TRBJ2-7, the V gene TRBV29-1, with a tentative D call TRBD2 (6 bases). The germline V and J ends were trimmed by 3 bases and 2 bases, with 14 bases remaining between them. The germline V gene has CDR1 SQVTM and CDR2 ANQGSEA. The CDR3 loop spans 14 amino acids.